The clone carrying this T cell receptor (beta chain) occurred a few times. The antigen remains unidentified. The sample is drawn from a study of T-cell reconstitution after alpha-beta-depleted transplantation in children. Per germline, CDR1 SGHVS and CDR2 FNYEAQ. The CDR3 covers 19 residues. V was clipped by 3 bases and J by 10 bases; unmatched bases: 19. A TCRbeta library incorporating unique molecular identifiers was prepared. One entry per CDR3 protein results from TCRdb running MiXCR on the PCR reads. The data contain hundreds of thousands of distinct CDR3 sequences, 10% to 15% of them seen just once; the ten biggest clones take up 2.2%. Study findings and constraints: Reported findings indicate that, about two months after transplant, alpha-beta T cells came from several hundred expanded clones, which were derived from non-depleted graft cells. Newly made T cells mostly supplied T-cell counts and diversity one year after transplant.

The chain is built from TRBV7-6 and TRBJ2-3, with 13 bases that match TRBD2. This sample comprised PBMCs, mostly from graft donor cells, obtained 360 days after TCRalphabeta/CD19-depleted stem cell transplant. This TCR was recovered from a male patient between 5 and 17 years old who had a stem cell transplant for acute myeloid leukemia, so the T cells may come from the graft donor. CDR3 nucleotide sequence: TGTGCCAGCAGCTTGGGACTAGCGGGGAGAACCGGACCTAAAGGGGCGCAGTATTTT. Translating gives CASSLGLAGRTGPKGAQYF.